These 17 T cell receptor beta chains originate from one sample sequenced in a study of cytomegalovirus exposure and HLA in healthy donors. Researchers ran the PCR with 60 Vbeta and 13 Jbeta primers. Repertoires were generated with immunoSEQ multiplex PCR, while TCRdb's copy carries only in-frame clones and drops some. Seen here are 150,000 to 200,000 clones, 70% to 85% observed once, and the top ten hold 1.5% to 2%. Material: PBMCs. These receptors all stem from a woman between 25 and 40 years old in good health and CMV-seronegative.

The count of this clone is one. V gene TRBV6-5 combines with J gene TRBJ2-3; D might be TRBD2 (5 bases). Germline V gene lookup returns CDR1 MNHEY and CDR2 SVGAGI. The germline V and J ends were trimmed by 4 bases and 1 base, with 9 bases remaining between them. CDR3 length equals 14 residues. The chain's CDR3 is CASSSRGRTDTQYF. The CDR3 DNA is TGTGCCAGCAGTTCTCGGGGTCGCACAGATACGCAGTATTTT.

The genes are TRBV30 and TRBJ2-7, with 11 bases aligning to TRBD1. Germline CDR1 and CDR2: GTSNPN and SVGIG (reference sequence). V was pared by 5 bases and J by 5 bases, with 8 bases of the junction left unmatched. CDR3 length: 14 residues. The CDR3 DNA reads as TGTGCCTGGGCGTGGACAGGGGGCTATAACGAGCAGTACTTC. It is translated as CAWAWTGGYNEQYF.

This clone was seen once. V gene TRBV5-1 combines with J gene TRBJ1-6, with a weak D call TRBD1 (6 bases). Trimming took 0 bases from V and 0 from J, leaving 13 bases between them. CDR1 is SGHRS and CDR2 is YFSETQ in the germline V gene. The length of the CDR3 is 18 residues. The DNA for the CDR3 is TGCGCCAGCAGCTTGGGTCGACAGGTTAGCTCCTATAATTCACCCCTCCACTTT. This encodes CASSLGRQVSSYNSPLHF.

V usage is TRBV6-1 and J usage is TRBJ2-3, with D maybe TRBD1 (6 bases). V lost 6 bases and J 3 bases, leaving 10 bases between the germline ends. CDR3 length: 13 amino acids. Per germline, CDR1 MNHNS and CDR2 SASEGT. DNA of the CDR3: TGTGCCAGCAGAGATACAGGGACAGATACGCAGTATTTT. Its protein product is CASRDTGTDTQYF.

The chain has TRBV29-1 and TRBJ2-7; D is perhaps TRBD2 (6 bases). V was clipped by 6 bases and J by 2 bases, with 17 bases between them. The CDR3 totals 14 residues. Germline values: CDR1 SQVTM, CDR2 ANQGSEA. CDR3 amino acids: CSVVYGGTPYEQYF. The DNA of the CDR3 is TGCAGCGTCGTATACGGCGGGACCCCCTACGAGCAGTACTTC.

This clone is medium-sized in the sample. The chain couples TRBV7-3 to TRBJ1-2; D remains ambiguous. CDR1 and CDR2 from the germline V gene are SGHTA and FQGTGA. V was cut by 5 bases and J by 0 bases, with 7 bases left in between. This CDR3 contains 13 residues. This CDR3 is CASSRDPNYGYTF. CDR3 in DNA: TGTGCCAGCAGCCGGGATCCTAACTATGGCTACACCTTC. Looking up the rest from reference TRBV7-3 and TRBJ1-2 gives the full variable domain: GAGVSQTPSNKVTEKGKYVELRCDPISGHTALYWYRQSLGQGPEFLIYFQGTGAADDSGLPNDRFFAVRPEGSVSTLKIQRTERGDSAVYLCASSRDPNYGYTFGSGTRLTVV.

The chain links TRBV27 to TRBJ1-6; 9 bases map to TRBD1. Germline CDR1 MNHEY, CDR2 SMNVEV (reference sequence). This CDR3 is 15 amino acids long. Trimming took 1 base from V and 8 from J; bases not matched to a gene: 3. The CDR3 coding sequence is TGTGCCAGCAGTTTATTTGACAGGGGGGATTCACCCCTCCACTTT. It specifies CASSLFDRGDSPLHF.

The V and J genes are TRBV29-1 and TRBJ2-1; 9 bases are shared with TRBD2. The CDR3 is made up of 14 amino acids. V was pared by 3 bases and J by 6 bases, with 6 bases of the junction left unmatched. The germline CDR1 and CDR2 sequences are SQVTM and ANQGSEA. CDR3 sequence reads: CSVEARGRANEQFF. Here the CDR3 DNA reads TGCAGCGTTGAGGCGCGCGGGAGGGCCAATGAGCAGTTCTTC.

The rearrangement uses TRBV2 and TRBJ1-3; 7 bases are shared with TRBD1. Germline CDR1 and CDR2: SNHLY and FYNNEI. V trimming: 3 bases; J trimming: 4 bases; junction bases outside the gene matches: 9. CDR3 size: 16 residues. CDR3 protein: CASSDPGTVKGNTIYF. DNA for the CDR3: TGTGCCAGCAGTGACCCGGGGACAGTTAAGGGAAACACCATATATTTT.

The CDR3 coding sequence is TGCGCCAGCAGTGAGGTGGGACTAAACACTGAAGCTTTCTTT. Its translation: CASSEVGLNTEAFF. V gene TRBV10-2 combines with J gene TRBJ1-1; possibly TRBD1 for D (5 bases). The CDR3 runs 14 residues. The germline V and J ends were trimmed by 2 bases and 2 bases, with 9 bases remaining between them. Germline loops: CDR1 WSHSY, CDR2 SAAADI.

In nucleotides, the CDR3 is TGTGCCAGTAGTATTCATCCCGCCTCCGGGACTCTATCCTACAATGAGCAGTTCTTC. This translates into CASSIHPASGTLSYNEQFF. This chain joins TRBV19 and TRBJ2-1; D might be TRBD2 (6 bases). The V and J ends lost 3 bases and 1 base respectively, with 22 bases between them. CDR1 and CDR2 (germline): LNHDA, SQIVND (reference sequence). The CDR3 length is 19 residues.

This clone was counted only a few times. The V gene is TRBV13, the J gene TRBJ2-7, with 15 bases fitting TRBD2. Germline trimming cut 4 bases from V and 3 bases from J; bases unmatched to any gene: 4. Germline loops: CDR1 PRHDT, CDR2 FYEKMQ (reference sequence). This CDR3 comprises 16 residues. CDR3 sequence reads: CASSSGLAGGHYEQYF. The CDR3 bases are TGTGCCAGCAGCTCGGGACTAGCGGGGGGCCACTACGAGCAGTACTTC. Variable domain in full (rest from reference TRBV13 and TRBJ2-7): AAGVIQSPRHLIKEKRETATLKCYPIPRHDTVYWYQQGPGQDPQFLISFYEKMQSDKGSIPDRFSAQQFSDYHSELNMSSLELGDSALYFCASSSGLAGGHYEQYFGPGTRLTVT.

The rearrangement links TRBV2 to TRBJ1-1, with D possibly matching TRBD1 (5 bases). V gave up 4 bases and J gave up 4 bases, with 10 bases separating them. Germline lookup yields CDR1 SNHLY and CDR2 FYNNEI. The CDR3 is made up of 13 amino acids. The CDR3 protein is CASSGLGGTEAFF. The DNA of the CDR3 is TGTGCCAGCAGTGGATTGGGGGGCACTGAAGCTTTCTTT.

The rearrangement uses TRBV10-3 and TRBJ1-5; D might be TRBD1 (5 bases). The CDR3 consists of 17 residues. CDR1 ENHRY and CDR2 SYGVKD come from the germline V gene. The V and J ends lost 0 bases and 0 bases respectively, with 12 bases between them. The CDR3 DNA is TGTGCCATCAGTGAGTCACAGGCGCTTTATAGCAATCAGCCCCAGCATTTT. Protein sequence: CAISESQALYSNQPQHF.

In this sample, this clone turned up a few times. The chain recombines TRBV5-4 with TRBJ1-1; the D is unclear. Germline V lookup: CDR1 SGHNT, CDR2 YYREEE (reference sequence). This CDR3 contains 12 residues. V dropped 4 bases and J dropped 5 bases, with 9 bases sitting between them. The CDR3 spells CASSGRGTEAFF. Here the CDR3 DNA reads TGTGCCAGCAGCGGGCGCGGGACTGAAGCTTTCTTT.

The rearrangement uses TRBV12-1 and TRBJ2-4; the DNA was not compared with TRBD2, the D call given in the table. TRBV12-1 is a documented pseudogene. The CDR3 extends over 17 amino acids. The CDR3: CASSTHDDGWSKNIQYF. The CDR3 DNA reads TGTGCCAGCAGCACACACGACGACGGGTGGTCCAAAAACATTCAGTACTTC.

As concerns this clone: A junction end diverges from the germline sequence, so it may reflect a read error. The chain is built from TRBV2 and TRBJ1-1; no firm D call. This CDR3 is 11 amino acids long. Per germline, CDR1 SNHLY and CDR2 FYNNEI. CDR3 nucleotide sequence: TGTGCCAGCAGTGATGGGTGGGCCCGAATTTTT. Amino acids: CASSDGWARIF. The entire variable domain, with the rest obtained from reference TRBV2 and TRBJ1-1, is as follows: EPEVTQTPSHQVTQMGQEVILRCVPISNHLYFYWYRQILGQKVEFLVSFYNNEISEKSEIFDDQFSVERPDGSNFTLKIRSTKLEDSAMYFCASSDGWARIFGQGTRLTVV.